Below are 11 T cell receptor beta chains sequenced from a single sample in a study of cytomegalovirus exposure and HLA in healthy donors. Use of 60 Vbeta and 13 Jbeta primers characterized the PCR. Only in-frame clones appear in the TCRdb table, and some are missing; sequencing was by immunoSEQ multiplex PCR. The table lists about 120,000 clones, roughly 71% of them singletons, with less than 3.5% in the top ten. The sequenced sample was PBMCs. Receptors originate from a woman aged 40 to 50 in good health and CMV-seropositive.

The chain joins TRBV30 to TRBJ1-1, with unresolved D. The CDR3 consists of 13 residues. Trimming took off 2 bases at V and 6 bases at J, with 13 bases between the two ends. Germline-derived CDR1 and CDR2 are GTSNPN and SVGIG (reference sequence). CDR3 loop: CAWSNQDGAEAFF. The CDR3 coding sequence is TGTGCCTGGAGTAATCAGGACGGGGCTGAAGCTTTCTTT.

This clone was counted a few times. The J gene is TRBJ2-7, the V gene TRBV7-2; 7 positions match TRBD2. The CDR3 sequence is 13 residues long. CDR1 and CDR2 from the germline V gene are SGHTA and FQGNSA. The V segment lost 6 bases and the J segment 7 bases; nucleotides outside the gene matches: 9. Written as DNA, the CDR3 is TGTGCCAGCAGACGTTCGGTGGGAGGGGAGCAGTACTTC. Translation: CASRRSVGGEQYF.

The V and J genes are TRBV5-1 and TRBJ1-1, with TRBD1 matching over 11 bases. V dropped 2 bases and J dropped 5; count of bases not matched to a gene: 8. Germline CDR1 and CDR2: SGHRS and YFSETQ. The CDR3 has 16 amino acids. DNA of the CDR3: TGCGCCAGCAGCTTCGGGGACAGGGGGTTATCGACTGAAGCTTTCTTT. As protein: CASSFGDRGLSTEAFF.

The genes are TRBV4-2 and TRBJ2-7, with D unclear. Trimming pared 1 base from V and 1 base from J, leaving 14 bases between. CDR1 and CDR2 (germline): LGHNA, YNFKEQ. The CDR3 has 16 amino acids. CDR3 nucleotide sequence: TGTGCCAGCAGCCAAGCGGCTGTGCAGGTTTCCTACGAGCAGTACTTC. Protein product: CASSQAAVQVSYEQYF.

The chain recombines TRBV2 with TRBJ1-5; D is uncertain. Looked up from germline, CDR1 is SNHLY and CDR2 is FYNNEI. V lost 8 bases and J lost 6, with 11 bases in between. CDR3 length equals 12 residues. CDR3 loop: CASQGSSQPQHF. CDR3 coding DNA: TGTGCCAGCCAAGGGAGTAGTCAGCCCCAGCATTTT.

V usage is TRBV4-1 and J usage is TRBJ2-5; no clear D. Germline V gene lookup returns CDR1 MGHRA and CDR2 YSYEKL. The germline V and J ends were trimmed by 2 bases and 2 bases, with 6 bases remaining between them. This CDR3 spans 13 amino acids. This CDR3 reads CASSQTPQETQYF. The CDR3 region has the DNA TGCGCCAGCAGCCAAACTCCTCAAGAGACCCAGTACTTC.

The chain joins TRBV4-3 to TRBJ1-4; D possibly corresponds to TRBD1 (6 bases). From germline, CDR1 is LGHNA and CDR2 YSLEER. The CDR3 loop spans 17 amino acids. V was clipped by 0 bases and J by 4 bases, with 15 bases between them. CDR3 region: CASSQEGTQGFNEKLFF. The CDR3 region has the DNA TGCGCCAGCAGCCAAGAGGGAACACAGGGATTTAATGAAAAACTGTTTTTT.

This clone was counted a single time. The chain carries TRBV5-4 and TRBJ1-4, with D hard to call. The CDR3 contains 15 residues. V lost 0 bases and J 7 bases, leaving 13 bases between the germline ends. CDR1 is SGHNT and CDR2 is YYREEE in the germline V gene (reference sequence). CDR3 protein: CASSLGGRESEKLFF. In DNA, the CDR3 is TGTGCCAGCAGCTTGGGAGGGAGGGAAAGTGAAAAACTGTTTTTT.

V gene TRBV6-6 combines with J gene TRBJ2-7; possibly TRBD1 for D (5 bases). Trimming pared 6 bases from V and 1 base from J, leaving 7 bases between. Germline assignment: CDR1 MNHNY and CDR2 SVGAGI (reference sequence). This CDR3 contains 12 residues. CDR3 region: CASSPGSYEQYF. The DNA for the CDR3 is TGTGCCAGCAGCCCAGGGTCCTACGAGCAGTACTTC.

V and J are TRBV5-6 and TRBJ2-2; D may be TRBD2 (6 bases). This CDR3 comprises 14 residues. Trimming took off 4 bases at V and 5 bases at J, with 12 bases between the two ends. Germline V CDR1 and CDR2: SGHDT, YYEEEE. CDR3 residues: CASSMGLATGELFF. The CDR3 bases are TGTGCCAGCAGCATGGGCCTAGCGACCGGGGAGCTGTTTTTT.

This chain connects TRBV29-1 to TRBJ1-4; perhaps TRBD1 as D (6 bases). V lost 7 bases and J 4 bases, leaving 16 bases between the germline ends. CDR1 SQVTM and CDR2 ANQGSEA come from the germline V gene. The CDR3 is 14 residues long. CDR3 residues: CSAPSDSLNEKLFF. The CDR3 DNA follows: TGCAGCGCACCATCGGACAGCCTTAATGAAAAACTGTTTTTT.